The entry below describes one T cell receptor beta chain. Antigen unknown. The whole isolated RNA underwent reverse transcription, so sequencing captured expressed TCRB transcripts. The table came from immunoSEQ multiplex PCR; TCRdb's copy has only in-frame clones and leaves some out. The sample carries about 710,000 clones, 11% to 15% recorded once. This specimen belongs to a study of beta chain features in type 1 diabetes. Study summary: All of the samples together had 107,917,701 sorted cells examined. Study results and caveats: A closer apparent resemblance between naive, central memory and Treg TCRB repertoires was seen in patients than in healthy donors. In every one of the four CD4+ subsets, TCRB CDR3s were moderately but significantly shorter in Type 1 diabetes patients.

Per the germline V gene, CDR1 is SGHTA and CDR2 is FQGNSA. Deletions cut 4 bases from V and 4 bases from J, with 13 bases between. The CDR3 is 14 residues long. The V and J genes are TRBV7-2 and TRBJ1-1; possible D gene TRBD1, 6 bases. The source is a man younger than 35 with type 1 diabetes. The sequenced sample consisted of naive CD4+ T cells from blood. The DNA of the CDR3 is TGTGCCAGCAGCTACAGGGTCGGGACCACTGAAGCTTTCTTT. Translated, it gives CASSYRVGTTEAFF.